This passage covers 22 T cell receptor beta chains from one sample sequenced in a study of CD8 T cells in ankylosing spondylitis. Whole-study results and caveats: Seemingly distinctive of ankylosing spondylitis blood was a TCR beta motif formed by eight highly homologous variants.

TCRdb reprocessed the 5' RACE reads with MiXCR, giving one entry per CDR3 protein. The sample lists about 840,000 distinct CDR3 sequences, roughly 10% occurring once. What these receptors recognize is not known. Specimen: blood, either unsorted or a sorted T cell fraction (not recorded which). The receptors here all came from a male donor with ankylosing spondylitis.

This clonotype showed up many times. The J gene is TRBJ1-5, the V gene TRBV7-2, with D unresolved. Trimming removed 6 bases from V and 8 bases from J, with 14 bases in between. The CDR3 runs to 13 residues. Germline V lookup: CDR1 SGHTA, CDR2 FQGNSA. Written as DNA, the CDR3 is TGTGCCAGCAGTATCGGCTCGCAGGAGCCCCAGCATTTT. Amino acid sequence: CASSIGSQEPQHF.

A few counts support this clonotype. The chain carries TRBV11-2 and TRBJ2-1, with D tentatively TRBD1 (6 bases). There are 15 residues in the CDR3. V gave up 5 bases and J gave up 2 bases, with 13 bases separating them. CDR1 and CDR2 (germline): SGHAT, FQNNGV. CDR3 loop: CASSPRTEAYNEQFF. CDR3 in DNA: TGTGCCAGCAGCCCCCGGACAGAAGCCTACAATGAGCAGTTCTTC.

This chain joins TRBV7-2 and TRBJ2-5; 11 bases line up with TRBD2. The V gene's germline CDR1 is SGHTA and CDR2 FQGNSA. Unmatched junction bases numbered 3, after V lost 6 bases and J lost 3 bases. CDR3 length: 14 residues. In DNA, the CDR3 is TGTGCCAGCAGGGCTAGCGGGGGGAAAGAGACCCAGTACTTC. This gives the protein CASRASGGKETQYF.

This clonotype was seen a few times. The chain joins TRBV6-1 to TRBJ2-7; D call uncertain. With 4 bases removed from V and 3 bases from J, the gap between germline ends came to 7 bases. The CDR3 has 12 amino acids. Germline CDR1 reads MNHNS; CDR2 reads SASEGT. CDR3 sequence: CASSVNSYEQYF. The CDR3, as DNA: TGTGCCAGCAGTGTCAACAGCTACGAGCAGTACTTC.

This clonotype has at least ten counts. The chain has TRBV7-2 and TRBJ1-5; possibly TRBD1 for D (5 bases). This CDR3 spans 15 amino acids. Germline V CDR1 and CDR2: SGHTA, FQGNSA. V was trimmed by 4 bases and J by 2 bases, leaving 12 bases between them. This CDR3 reads CASSSPGQGNQPQHF. The CDR3 bases are TGTGCCAGCAGCTCGCCGGGGCAGGGCAATCAGCCCCAGCATTTT. The whole variable domain, filled in from reference TRBV7-2 and TRBJ1-5, reads GAGVSQSPSNKVTEKGKDVELRCDPISGHTALYWYRQSLGQGLEFLIYFQGNSAPDKSGLPSDRFSAERTGGSVSTLTIQRTQQEDSAVYLCASSSPGQGNQPQHFGDGTRLSIL.

The V and J genes are TRBV27 and TRBJ2-1, with 9 bases matching TRBD1. CDR1 and CDR2 from the germline V gene are MNHEY and SMNVEV (reference sequence). This CDR3 is 15 amino acids long. J gave up 5 bases and V 6 bases, and 8 bases lay outside the gene matches. The CDR3 region has the DNA TGTGCCAGCAGCCCGGACAGGGGAGAGGACAATGAGCAGTTCTTC. This codes for CASSPDRGEDNEQFF.

The rearrangement links TRBV5-6 to TRBJ2-7; TRBD1 matches at 7 bases. Per germline, CDR1 SGHDT and CDR2 YYEEEE. Trimming cost V 0 bases and J 3 bases; bases outside gene matches: 9. The CDR3 is 16 amino acids. This CDR3 reads CASSLVLEGAYYEQYF. CDR3 DNA sequence: TGTGCCAGCAGCTTGGTGCTCGAGGGGGCCTACTACGAGCAGTACTTC.

V and J are TRBV4-2 and TRBJ2-1; a weak D match, TRBD1 (6 bases). The germline CDR1 and CDR2 sequences are LGHNA and YNFKEQ. The CDR3 is made up of 13 amino acids. The V end lost 7 bases, the J end lost 9 bases, and 16 bases lay between the germline ends. The CDR3 spells CASIGGARSEQFF. For the CDR3, the DNA is TGTGCCAGCATTGGGGGCGCTAGGAGTGAGCAGTTCTTC.

The chain employs TRBV3-1 and TRBJ2-3, with 7 bases matching TRBD2. The trim removed 6 bases at V and 2 bases at J, leaving 8 bases unmatched. CDR3 length: 15 residues. Germline values: CDR1 LGHDT, CDR2 YNNKEL (reference sequence). The CDR3 DNA is TGTGCCAGCAGTCAAATAGCGGGTTACACAGATACGCAGTATTTT. Its translation: CASSQIAGYTDTQYF.

This clonotype showed up just a few times. The V call is TRBV20-1, the J call TRBJ1-2, with 7 bases fitting TRBD1. From germline, CDR1 is DFQATT and CDR2 SNEGSKA (reference sequence). This CDR3 has 12 residues. With 4 bases clipped from V and 5 bases from J, the junction kept 4 bases outside the gene matches. CDR3 coding DNA: TGCAGTGCTACGGGACAGAAATATGGCTACACCTTC. It codes for CSATGQKYGYTF.

This chain uses TRBV6-2 or TRBV6-3 with TRBJ1-1, with 7 bases aligning to TRBD1. The CDR3 covers 14 residues. Germline V gene sequence: CDR1 MNHEY, CDR2 SVGEGT. Trimming removed 3 bases from V and 6 bases from J; junction bases left unmatched: 7. The CDR3 spells CASSYYRGESEAFF. The DNA of the CDR3 is TGTGCCAGCAGTTATTACAGGGGCGAATCTGAAGCTTTCTTT.

The rearrangement joins TRBV6-5 to TRBJ2-3; 14 nucleotides match TRBD2. Trimming cost V 0 bases and J 10 bases; bases outside gene matches: 9. The length of the CDR3 is 17 residues. Germline values: CDR1 MNHEY, CDR2 SVGAGI. CDR3 in amino acids: CASSYSPTSGGAGAQYF. The CDR3 nucleotides are TGTGCCAGCAGTTACTCCCCGACTAGCGGGGGGGCCGGGGCGCAGTATTTT.

CDR3 in DNA: TGTGCCAGCAGTGGGGTCTCTTCGGACGAGACCCAGTACTTC. As protein: CASSGVSSDETQYF. The chain couples TRBV2 to TRBJ2-5, with D unclear. The CDR3 extends over 14 amino acids. V shed 4 bases and J shed 5 bases, with 14 bases lying between them. CDR1 and CDR2 from the germline V gene are SNHLY and FYNNEI.

This clonotype was found many times. V is TRBV5-1 and J is TRBJ1-2, with D possibly being TRBD1 (5 bases). Trimming removed 3 bases at V and 2 bases at J, with 11 bases between. Germline loops: CDR1 SGHRS, CDR2 YFSETQ. The CDR3 extends over 14 amino acids. This CDR3 is CASSSGTVNYGYTF. CDR3 coding DNA: TGCGCCAGCAGCTCAGGGACGGTGAACTATGGCTACACCTTC.

The V gene is TRBV29-1, the J gene TRBJ1-1; 7 bases are a match to TRBD1. The CDR3 is 14 amino acids. Per the germline V gene, CDR1 is SQVTM and CDR2 is ANQGSEA. Trimming took 6 bases from V and 4 from J; bases not matched to a gene: 11. In nucleotides, the CDR3 is TGCAGCGTGGTTAGACAGGGAGTGAGCACTGAAGCTTTCTTT. Translated: CSVVRQGVSTEAFF.

V is TRBV4-3 and J is TRBJ2-1; TRBD2 matches 11 bases. The CDR3 covers 15 residues. Unmatched junction bases numbered 7, after V lost 4 bases and J lost 8 bases. CDR1 is LGHNA and CDR2 is YSLEER in the germline V gene. CDR3 bases: TGCGCCAGCAGCCCATATGGGACTAGCGGTGATGAGCAGTTCTTC. Protein sequence: CASSPYGTSGDEQFF.

V usage is TRBV6-5 and J usage is TRBJ1-2; D is unclear. Trimming pared 0 bases from V and 4 bases from J, leaving 9 bases between. The CDR3 has 14 amino acids. Germline V gene sequence: CDR1 MNHEY, CDR2 SVGAGI. The CDR3 spells CASSYSGSIYGYTF. The CDR3 DNA follows: TGTGCCAGCAGTTACTCTGGCAGCATCTATGGCTACACCTTC.

The chain recombines TRBV4-1 with TRBJ2-1; TRBD2 matches at 10 bases. With 1 base clipped from V and 4 bases from J, the junction kept 4 bases outside the gene matches. Germline CDR1 reads MGHRA; CDR2 reads YSYEKL. CDR3 length equals 16 residues. This chain's CDR3 is CASSQGVAGGYNEQFF. In DNA, the CDR3 is TGCGCCAGCAGCCAAGGGGTAGCGGGGGGATACAATGAGCAGTTCTTC.

The chain uses TRBV4-1 and TRBJ2-1; 9 positions agree with TRBD1. Trimming took 0 bases from V and 4 from J; bases not matched to a gene: 4. Looked up from germline, CDR1 is MGHRA and CDR2 is YSYEKL. This CDR3 region has 16 residues. CDR3 in DNA: TGCGCCAGCAGCCAAGAGGGGACAGGGTTTTACAATGAGCAGTTCTTC. It is translated as CASSQEGTGFYNEQFF.

The table lists this clonotype with many counts. V usage is TRBV7-2 and J usage is TRBJ2-7, with unresolved D. This CDR3 contains 12 residues. Germline CDR1 reads SGHTA; CDR2 reads FQGNSA. Deletions cut 3 bases from V and 3 bases from J, with 6 bases between. The CDR3 loop reads CASSFGLYEQYF. For the CDR3, the DNA is TGTGCCAGCAGCTTCGGCCTCTACGAGCAGTACTTC.

The gene calls are TRBV18 and TRBJ2-7; D remains ambiguous. Deletions cut 3 bases from V and 2 bases from J, with 11 bases between. The germline V gene has CDR1 KGHSH and CDR2 LQKENI. The CDR3 runs to 14 residues. For the CDR3, the DNA is TGTGCCAGCTCACCGGTGGGCATAACCTACGAGCAGTACTTC. It translates to CASSPVGITYEQYF.

Concerning this clonotype itself: One junction end disagrees with the germline gene, perhaps due to a read error. CDR3 coding DNA: TGTGCCAGCGGCCAAGATCCCGCGACAGGGGACCCCGACTACCAAGAGACCCAGTACTTC. Protein: CASGQDPATGDPDYQETQYF. The chain employs TRBV4-2 and TRBJ2-5; TRBD1 matches at 8 bases. Germline V CDR1 and CDR2: LGHNA, YNFKEQ. CDR3 length: 20 residues.